Listed below are T cell receptor beta chains from one sample, sequenced in a study of blood T cell repertoires in COVID-19. Method: immunoSEQ multiplex PCR; TCRdb's copy keeps in-frame clones and lacks some. The top ten hold more than 9.5% of the sample, which has 250,000 to 300,000 clones, nearly 90% seen once. Sample: peripheral blood. Receptor source: a woman aged 30 to 39 with COVID-19, enrolled during active disease. Both conserved end residues are part of each CDR3. The order of the fields is clone size, V gene, D gene, J gene, CDR3 protein, CDR3 DNA. D genes are given only for firm matches. Where a row states a size, it is once, few, many or the class of an expanded clone; other rows omit it.

-	TRBV4-1	TRBD1	TRBJ1-6	CASSQDGSGGVSPLHF	TGCGCCAGCAGCCAAGATGGTTCAGGGGGCGTTTCACCCCTCCACTTT
-	TRBV4-2	-	TRBJ1-2	CASSSTGEDYGYTF	TGTGCCAGCAGCTCAACCGGGGAGGACTATGGCTACACCTTC
-	TRBV13	-	TRBJ2-3	CASSLAGRDYYTDTQYF	TGTGCCAGCAGCTTAGCCGGCCGGGATTACTACACAGATACGCAGTATTTT
-	TRBV9	-	TRBJ2-2	CASSVEGGELFF	TGTGCCAGCAGCGTGGAGGGCGGGGAGCTGTTTTTT
-	TRBV5-1	-	TRBJ1-2	CASSPLGASGGYTF	TGCGCCAGCAGCCCCCTGGGGGCCAGTGGAGGCTACACCTTC
few	TRBV5-1	-	TRBJ2-1	CASSSRGTHEQFF	TGCGCCAGCAGTAGTCGGGGAACTCATGAGCAGTTCTTC
-	TRBV5-6	-	TRBJ2-2	CASSSLTPGELFF	TGTGCCAGCAGCTCTCTGACTCCGGGGGAGCTGTTTTTT
-	TRBV7-6	TRBD2	TRBJ2-1	CASSPPGGMYNEQFF	TGTGCCAGCAGCCCCCCCGGGGGGATGTACAATGAGCAGTTCTTC
once	TRBV10-3	-	TRBJ1-1	CAISDGVRQPEAFF	TGTGCCATCAGTGACGGGGTTAGGCAGCCTGAAGCTTTCTTT
-	TRBV4-1	TRBD1	TRBJ1-2	CASSQDPSGQVEYGYTF	TGCGCCAGCAGCCAAGACCCGTCGGGACAGGTGGAGTATGGCTACACCTTC
-	TRBV2	-	TRBJ1-1	CASSESPFRENAFF	TGTGCCAGCAGTGAATCTCCGTTCCGAGAGAACGCTTTCTTT
-	TRBV19	-	TRBJ1-2	CASSIGGFYGYTF	TGTGCCAGTAGTATCGGGGGTTTCTATGGCTACACCTTC
-	TRBV27	TRBD1	TRBJ1-6	CASSLTRGNSPLHF	TGTGCCAGCAGTTTAACCAGGGGGAATTCACCCCTCCACTTT
once	TRBV29-1	-	TRBJ1-4	CSVHGAVGEKLFF	TGCAGCGTGCATGGGGCAGTGGGAGAAAAACTGTTTTTT
-	TRBV10-2	TRBD1	TRBJ1-2	CASSHRGLGGYTF	TGCGCCAGCAGTCACAGGGGGCTTGGGGGCTACACCTTC
-	TRBV4-1	-	TRBJ2-1	CASSQDLAVASYNEQFF	TGCGCCAGCAGCCAAGATTTAGCGGTGGCCTCCTACAATGAGCAGTTCTTC
once	TRBV5-1	TRBD2	TRBJ2-3	CASSLGPTSGGRGTDTQYF	TGCGCCAGCAGCTTGGGTCCGACTAGCGGGGGTCGCGGCACAGATACGCAGTATTTT
-	TRBV5-1	TRBD2	TRBJ2-4	CASSLVSLAGNIQYF	TGCGCCAGCAGCTTGGTCAGTCTAGCGGGAAACATTCAGTACTTC
-	TRBV9	-	TRBJ1-2	CASSERGGGYTF	TGTGCCAGCAGCGAGCGGGGGGGTGGCTACACCTTC
-	TRBV5-5	-	TRBJ1-6	CASSPGQDGSPLHF	TGTGCCAGCAGCCCGGGACAAGACGGTTCACCCCTCCACTTT
once	TRBV25-1	TRBD2	TRBJ2-7	CASSFSGTSVYEQYF	TGTGCCAGCAGTTTCTCGGGGACTAGCGTTTACGAGCAGTACTTC
few	TRBV6-1	-	TRBJ2-7	CASSELASVYEQYF	TGTGCCAGCAGTGAACTAGCGTCCGTCTACGAGCAGTACTTC
-	TRBV2	TRBD1	TRBJ2-4	CASHYNRQGVGKNIQYF	TGTGCCAGCCATTACAATAGACAGGGAGTGGGCAAAAACATTCAGTACTTC
-	TRBV11-2	TRBD1	TRBJ1-3	CASSPDRSSGNTIYF	TGTGCCAGCAGCCCGGACAGGAGCTCTGGAAACACCATATATTTT
-	TRBV2	TRBD1	TRBJ1-2	CASSEGYRGPYGYTF	TGTGCCAGCAGTGAAGGGTACAGGGGGCCATATGGCTACACCTTC
-	TRBV13	TRBD2	TRBJ2-7	CASSSGTSGPYEQYF	TGTGCCAGCAGCTCAGGGACTAGTGGACCCTACGAGCAGTACTTC
-	TRBV7-6	-	TRBJ2-3	CASSLVVVEGGMTDTQYF	TGTGCCAGCAGCTTAGTTGTCGTCGAGGGGGGGATGACAGATACGCAGTATTTT
once	TRBV29-1	-	TRBJ2-3	CSVETGSTDTQYF	TGCAGCGTTGAGACAGGAAGCACAGATACGCAGTATTTT
few	TRBV6-5	-	TRBJ1-2	CASRSAGVDGYTF	TGTGCCAGCAGGTCCGCAGGGGTGGATGGCTACACCTTC
-	TRBV5-5	TRBD1	TRBJ1-1	CASSLKVFRTGVIEAFF	TGTGCCAGCAGCTTGAAAGTGTTCAGAACAGGGGTGATCGAAGCTTTCTTT
-	TRBV5-1	-	TRBJ1-2	CASSNRESNYTF	TGCGCCAGCAGCAACAGGGAGTCAAACTACACCTTC
-	TRBV12-5	-	TRBJ2-7	CASGLVRGRVVYF	TGTGCTAGTGGTTTGGTACGGGGAAGAGTTGTGTACTTC
-	TRBV5-5	TRBD1	TRBJ1-3	CASRQPGQGVGNTIYF	TGTGCCAGCAGACAACCGGGACAGGGAGTGGGAAACACCATATATTTT
once	TRBV7-6	-	TRBJ2-7	CASSLRVGPSYEQYF	TGTGCCAGCAGCTTGCGAGTTGGGCCTTCCTACGAGCAGTACTTC
-	TRBV28	-	TRBJ2-6	CASSFRGGGANVLTF	TGTGCCAGCAGTTTTAGGGGGGGAGGGGCCAACGTCCTGACTTTC
-	TRBV6-5	TRBD1	TRBJ1-2	CASSYQQGNSYGYTF	TGTGCCAGCAGTTACCAACAGGGGAATTCCTATGGCTACACCTTC
-	TRBV27	-	TRBJ2-7	CANRHLETKRCYEQYF	TGTGCCAACCGACACCTTGAAACAAAACGCTGCTACGAGCAGTACTTC
once	TRBV6-5	-	TRBJ2-7	CASSLFGLSYEQYF	TGTGCCAGCAGTCTTTTTGGCTTATCCTACGAGCAGTACTTC
-	TRBV6-4	TRBD1	TRBJ1-5	CASSPTGDNQPQHF	TGTGCCAGCAGTCCGACAGGGGACAATCAGCCCCAGCATTTT
-	TRBV7-5	-	TRBJ2-1	CVRSLANQVSYNEQFF	TGTGTCAGAAGCTTAGCGAACCAGGTCTCCTACAATGAGCAGTTCTTC
-	TRBV29-1	TRBD1	TRBJ2-2	CSVPETGGTGELFF	TGCAGCGTTCCGGAGACAGGGGGCACCGGGGAGCTGTTTTTT
-	TRBV6-1	-	TRBJ1-5	CASSEAGTPNQPQHF	TGTGCCAGCAGTGAGGCCGGGACACCCAATCAGCCCCAGCATTTT
-	TRBV2	-	TRBJ1-1	CASSVLGGNTEAFF	TGTGCCAGCAGTGTATTGGGGGGGAACACTGAAGCTTTCTTT
-	TRBV18	TRBD1	TRBJ1-1	CASSHDRVGGTEAFF	TGTGCCAGCTCACATGACAGGGTCGGAGGCACTGAAGCTTTCTTT
-	TRBV11-3	-	TRBJ1-2	CASSLLGGADGYTF	TGTGCCAGCAGTCTACTTGGGGGGGCGGATGGCTACACCTTC
-	TRBV27	-	TRBJ1-4	CASRREQGVEKLFF	TGTGCCAGCAGAAGGGAACAGGGAGTTGAAAAACTGTTTTTT
-	TRBV4-2	TRBD2	TRBJ2-6	CASSQDRVSGAIIGANVLTF	TGTGCCAGCAGCCAAGATCGGGTTAGCGGGGCCATCATTGGGGCCAACGTCCTGACTTTC
-	TRBV6-1	-	TRBJ2-3	CASSEAVALSTDTQYF	TGTGCCAGCAGTGAAGCAGTGGCTCTGAGCACAGATACGCAGTATTTT